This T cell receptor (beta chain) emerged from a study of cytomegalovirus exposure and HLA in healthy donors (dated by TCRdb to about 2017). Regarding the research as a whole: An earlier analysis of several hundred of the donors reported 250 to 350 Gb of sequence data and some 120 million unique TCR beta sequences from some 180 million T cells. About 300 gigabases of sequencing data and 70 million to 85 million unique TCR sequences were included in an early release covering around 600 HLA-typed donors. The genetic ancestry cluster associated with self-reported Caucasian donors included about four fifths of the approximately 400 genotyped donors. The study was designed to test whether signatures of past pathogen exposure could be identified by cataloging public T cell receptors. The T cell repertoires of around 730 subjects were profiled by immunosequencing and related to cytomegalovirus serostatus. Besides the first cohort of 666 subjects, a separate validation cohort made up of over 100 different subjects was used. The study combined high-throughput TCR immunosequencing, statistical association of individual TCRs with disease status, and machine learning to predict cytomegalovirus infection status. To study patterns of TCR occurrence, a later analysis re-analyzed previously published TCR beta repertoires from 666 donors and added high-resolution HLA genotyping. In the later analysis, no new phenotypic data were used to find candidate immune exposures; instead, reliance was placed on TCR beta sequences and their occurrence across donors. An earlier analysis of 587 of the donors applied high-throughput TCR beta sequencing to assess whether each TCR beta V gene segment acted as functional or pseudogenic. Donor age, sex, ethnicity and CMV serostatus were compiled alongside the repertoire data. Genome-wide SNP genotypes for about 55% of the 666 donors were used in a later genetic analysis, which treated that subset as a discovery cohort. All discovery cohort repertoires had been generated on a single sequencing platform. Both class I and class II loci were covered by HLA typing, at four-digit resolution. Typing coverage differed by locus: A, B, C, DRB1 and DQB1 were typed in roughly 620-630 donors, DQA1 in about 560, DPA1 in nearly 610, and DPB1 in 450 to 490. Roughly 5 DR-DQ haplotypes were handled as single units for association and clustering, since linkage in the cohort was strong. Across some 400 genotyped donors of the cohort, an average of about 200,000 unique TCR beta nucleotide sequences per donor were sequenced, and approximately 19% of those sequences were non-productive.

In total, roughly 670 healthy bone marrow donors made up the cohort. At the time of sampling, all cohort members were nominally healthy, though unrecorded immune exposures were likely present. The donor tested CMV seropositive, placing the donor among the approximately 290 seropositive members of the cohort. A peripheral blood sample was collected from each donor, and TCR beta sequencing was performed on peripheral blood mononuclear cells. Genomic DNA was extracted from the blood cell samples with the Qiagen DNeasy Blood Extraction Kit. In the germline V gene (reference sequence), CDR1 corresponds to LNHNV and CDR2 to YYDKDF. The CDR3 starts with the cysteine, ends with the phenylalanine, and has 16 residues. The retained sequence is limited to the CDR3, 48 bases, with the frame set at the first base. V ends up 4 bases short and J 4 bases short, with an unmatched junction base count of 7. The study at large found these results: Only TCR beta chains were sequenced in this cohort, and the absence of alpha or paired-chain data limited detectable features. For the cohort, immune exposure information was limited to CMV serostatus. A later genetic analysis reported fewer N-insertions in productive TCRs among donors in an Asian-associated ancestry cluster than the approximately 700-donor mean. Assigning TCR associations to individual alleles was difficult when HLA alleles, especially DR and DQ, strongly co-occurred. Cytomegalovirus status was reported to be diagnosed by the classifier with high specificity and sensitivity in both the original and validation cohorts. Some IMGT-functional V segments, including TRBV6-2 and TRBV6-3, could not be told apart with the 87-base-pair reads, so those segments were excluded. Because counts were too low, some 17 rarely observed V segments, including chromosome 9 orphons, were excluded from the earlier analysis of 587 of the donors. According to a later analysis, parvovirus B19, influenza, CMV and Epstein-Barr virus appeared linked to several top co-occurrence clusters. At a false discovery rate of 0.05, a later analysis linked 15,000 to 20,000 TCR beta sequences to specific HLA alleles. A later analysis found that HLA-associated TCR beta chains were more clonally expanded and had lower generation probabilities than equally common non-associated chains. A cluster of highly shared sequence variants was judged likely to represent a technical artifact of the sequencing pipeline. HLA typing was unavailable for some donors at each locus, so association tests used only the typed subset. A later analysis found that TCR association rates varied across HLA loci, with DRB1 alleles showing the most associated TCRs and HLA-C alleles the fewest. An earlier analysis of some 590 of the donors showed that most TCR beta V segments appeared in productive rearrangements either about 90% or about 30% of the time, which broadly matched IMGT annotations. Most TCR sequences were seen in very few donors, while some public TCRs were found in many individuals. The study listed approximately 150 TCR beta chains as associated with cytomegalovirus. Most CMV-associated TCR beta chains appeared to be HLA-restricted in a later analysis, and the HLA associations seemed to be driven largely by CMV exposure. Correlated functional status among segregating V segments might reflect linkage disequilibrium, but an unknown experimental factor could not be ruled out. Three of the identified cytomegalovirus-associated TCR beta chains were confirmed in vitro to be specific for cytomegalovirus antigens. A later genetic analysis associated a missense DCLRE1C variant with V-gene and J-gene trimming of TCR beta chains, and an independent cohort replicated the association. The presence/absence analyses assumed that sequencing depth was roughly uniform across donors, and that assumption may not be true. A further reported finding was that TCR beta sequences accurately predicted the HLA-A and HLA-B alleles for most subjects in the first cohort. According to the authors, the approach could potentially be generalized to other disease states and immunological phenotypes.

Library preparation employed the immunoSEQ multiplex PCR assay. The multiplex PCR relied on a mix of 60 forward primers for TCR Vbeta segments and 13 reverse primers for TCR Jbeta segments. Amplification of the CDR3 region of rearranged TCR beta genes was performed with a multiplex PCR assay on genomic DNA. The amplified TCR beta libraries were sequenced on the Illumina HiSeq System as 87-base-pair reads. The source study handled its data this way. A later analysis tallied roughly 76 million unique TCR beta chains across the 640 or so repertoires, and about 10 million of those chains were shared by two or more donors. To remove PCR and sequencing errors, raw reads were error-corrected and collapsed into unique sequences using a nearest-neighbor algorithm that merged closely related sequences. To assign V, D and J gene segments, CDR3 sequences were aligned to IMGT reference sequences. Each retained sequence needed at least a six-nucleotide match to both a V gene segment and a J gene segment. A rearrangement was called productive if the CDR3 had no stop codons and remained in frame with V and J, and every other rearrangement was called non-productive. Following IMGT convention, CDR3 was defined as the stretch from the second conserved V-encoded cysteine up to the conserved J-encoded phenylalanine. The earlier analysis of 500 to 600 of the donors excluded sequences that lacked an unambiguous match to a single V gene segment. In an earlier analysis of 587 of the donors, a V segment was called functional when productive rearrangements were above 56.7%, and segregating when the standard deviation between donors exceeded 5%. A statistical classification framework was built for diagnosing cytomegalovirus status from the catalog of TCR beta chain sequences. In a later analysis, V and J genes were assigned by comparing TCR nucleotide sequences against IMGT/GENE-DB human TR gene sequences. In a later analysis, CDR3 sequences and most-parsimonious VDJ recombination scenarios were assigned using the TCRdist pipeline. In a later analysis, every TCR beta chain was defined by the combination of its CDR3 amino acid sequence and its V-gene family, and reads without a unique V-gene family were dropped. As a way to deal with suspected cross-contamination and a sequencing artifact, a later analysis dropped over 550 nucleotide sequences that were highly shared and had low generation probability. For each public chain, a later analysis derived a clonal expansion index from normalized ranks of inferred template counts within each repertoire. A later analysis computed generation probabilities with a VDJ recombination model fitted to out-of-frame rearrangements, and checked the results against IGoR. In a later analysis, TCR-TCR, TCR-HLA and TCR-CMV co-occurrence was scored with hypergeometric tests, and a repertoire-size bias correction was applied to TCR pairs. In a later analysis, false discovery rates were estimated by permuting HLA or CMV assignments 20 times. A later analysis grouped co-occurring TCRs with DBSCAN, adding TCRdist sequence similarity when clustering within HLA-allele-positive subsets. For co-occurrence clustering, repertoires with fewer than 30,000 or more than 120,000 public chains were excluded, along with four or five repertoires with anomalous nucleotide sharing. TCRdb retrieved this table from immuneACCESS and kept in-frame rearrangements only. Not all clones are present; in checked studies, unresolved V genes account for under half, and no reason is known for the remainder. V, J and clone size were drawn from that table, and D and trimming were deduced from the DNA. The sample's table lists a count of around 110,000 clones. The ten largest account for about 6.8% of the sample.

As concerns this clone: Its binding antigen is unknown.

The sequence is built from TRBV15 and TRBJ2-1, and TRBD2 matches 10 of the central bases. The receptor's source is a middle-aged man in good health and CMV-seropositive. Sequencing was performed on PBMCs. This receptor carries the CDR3 CATSTPLAGSYNEQFF. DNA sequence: TGTGCCACCAGCACCCCACTAGCGGGATCATACAATGAGCAGTTCTTC.